The 30 T cell receptor beta chains presented below share a single source sample, sequenced in a study of shared clonotypes between healthy human individuals. The protocol was immunoSEQ multiplex PCR, while the TCRdb copy is restricted to in-frame clones and leaves out a portion. The sample records 800,000 to 1,200,000 clones, around 78% being singletons. The material sequenced was memory CD4+ T cells from PBMCs. As to subset: CD45RA-negative fraction. The receptors shown here come from a man younger than 35 in good health. Some clones in this sample may be carry-over from other donors' samples.

The chain employs TRBV2 and TRBJ1-1, with D possibly being TRBD1 (5 bases). With 5 bases removed from V and 4 bases from J, the gap between germline ends came to 8 bases. CDR3 size: 12 residues. Germline CDR1 and CDR2: SNHLY and FYNNEI. The CDR3 sequence: CASSSGFTEAFF. In DNA form, the CDR3 reads TGTGCCAGCAGTTCAGGGTTCACTGAAGCTTTCTTT.

The gene calls are TRBV5-6 and TRBJ2-7; maybe TRBD1 (5 bases). Trimming removed 4 bases from V and 9 bases from J, with 17 bases in between. Germline V lookup: CDR1 SGHDT, CDR2 YYEEEE. The CDR3 spans 13 residues. As DNA, the CDR3 is TGTGCCAGCAGCCCGGGTCCGATCCAGGGGCAGTACTTC. It encodes CASSPGPIQGQYF.

The V call is TRBV6-5, the J call TRBJ1-1; D not resolved. Germline CDR1 is MNHEY and CDR2 is SVGAGI. Trimming removed 6 bases from V and 2 bases from J, with 7 bases in between. CDR3 length: 12 amino acids. This CDR3 is CASRGANTEAFF. The CDR3 DNA is TGTGCCAGCAGAGGCGCTAACACTGAAGCTTTCTTT.

The V gene is TRBV5-1, the J gene TRBJ2-7; TRBD2 agrees at 7 bases. The CDR3 sequence is 14 residues long. Trimming at V came to 2 bases and at J to 5 bases, leaving 7 bases not matched to a gene. Germline V lookup: CDR1 SGHRS, CDR2 YFSETQ. CDR3 residues: CASSFEGGPHEQYF. Written as DNA, the CDR3 is TGCGCCAGCAGCTTTGAGGGAGGGCCCCACGAGCAGTACTTC.

The genes are TRBV4-1 and TRBJ2-1; weak D call: TRBD2 (6 bases). CDR1 is MGHRA, CDR2 YSYEKL, per germline. The V and J ends lost 2 bases and 7 bases respectively, with 12 bases between them. This CDR3 is 14 amino acids long. The CDR3 spells CASSQTEGRNEQFF. The CDR3 nucleotides read TGCGCCAGCAGCCAAACGGAGGGGAGAAATGAGCAGTTCTTC.

The V and J genes are TRBV5-6 and TRBJ2-3, with TRBD1 as a possible D gene (6 bases). This CDR3 contains 17 residues. CDR1 is SGHDT, CDR2 YYEEEE, per germline. V was cut by 4 bases and J by 0 bases, with 18 bases left in between. Written as DNA, the CDR3 is TGTGCCAGCAGCGTATTCCACGGACAGCCTAGCACAGATACGCAGTATTTT. It translates to CASSVFHGQPSTDTQYF.

V gene TRBV29-1 combines with J gene TRBJ2-1, with D tentatively TRBD1 or TRBD2 (6 bases each). V gave up 4 bases and J gave up 3 bases, with 13 bases separating them. Germline-derived CDR1 and CDR2 are SQVTM and ANQGSEA. The CDR3 extends over 14 amino acids. This CDR3 reads CSVVGGTNYNEQFF. For the CDR3, the DNA is TGCAGCGTTGTTGGGGGGACAAACTACAATGAGCAGTTCTTC.

In its sample, this clone was seen once. The CDR3 spells CASSFLRGGTDTQYF. The CDR3 DNA reads as TGTGCCAGCAGTTTCTTGAGGGGAGGGACAGATACGCAGTATTTT. The chain employs TRBV28 and TRBJ2-3; 7 nucleotides line up with TRBD2. This CDR3 has 15 amino acids. V lost 3 bases, J lost 3 bases, and 6 bases stayed unmatched. Germline V gene data show CDR1 as MDHEN and CDR2 as SYDVKM.

This clone was detected many times. Distinct nucleotide sequences in the sample also encode this CDR3. This chain connects TRBV9 to TRBJ2-5; 7 bases agree with TRBD2. The CDR3 spans 14 residues. V trimming: 2 bases; J trimming: 1 base; junction bases outside the gene matches: 2. CDR1 and CDR2 (germline): SGDLS, YYNGEE. Here the CDR3 reads CASSVRGSQETQYF. CDR3 sequence (DNA): TGTGCCAGCAGCGTCCGCGGGAGCCAAGAGACCCAGTACTTC.

The chain links TRBV6-1 to TRBJ2-2, with D unresolved. This CDR3 has 15 amino acids. Germline V gene data show CDR1 as MNHNS and CDR2 as SASEGT. V was shortened by 6 bases and J by 2 bases, with 13 bases between the two germline ends. CDR3 DNA sequence: TGTGCCAGCAGGACAATCGGCCAAAACACCGGGGAGCTGTTTTTT. Protein sequence: CASRTIGQNTGELFF.

J is TRBJ2-2 and V is TRBV19; maybe TRBD2 (5 bases). The CDR3 consists of 14 residues. CDR1 LNHDA and CDR2 SQIVND come from the germline V gene (reference sequence). The ends were cut back, 6 bases at V and 2 bases at J, with 10 bases in the middle. The CDR3 sequence: CASRGARNTGELFF. The CDR3 DNA follows: TGTGCCAGTAGGGGAGCCCGTAACACCGGGGAGCTGTTTTTT.

This clone was recorded a few times. V usage is TRBV27 and J usage is TRBJ2-7, with 11 bases aligning to TRBD1. Trimming removed 4 bases from V and 3 bases from J; junction bases left unmatched: 5. The CDR3 sequence is 15 residues long. Germline V gene sequence: CDR1 MNHEY, CDR2 SMNVEV (reference sequence). The CDR3 DNA follows: TGTGCCAGCAGTTGGACAGGGGGCGCTATCTACGAGCAGTACTTC. It specifies CASSWTGGAIYEQYF.

V gene TRBV5-4 combines with J gene TRBJ1-2, with a tentative D call TRBD1 (5 bases). CDR1 is SGHNT and CDR2 is YYREEE in the germline V gene (reference sequence). V lost 7 bases, J lost 6 bases, and 13 bases lay in between. CDR3 length: 12 residues. CDR3 nucleotide sequence: TGTGCCAGCGGGCTGTGGGGCGATGGCTACACCTTC. Translated: CASGLWGDGYTF.

The rearrangement joins TRBV11-2 to TRBJ2-5; TRBD1 aligns across 8 bases. Germline lookup yields CDR1 SGHAT and CDR2 FQNNGV. Trimming removed 5 bases from V and 4 bases from J; junction bases left unmatched: 6. The CDR3 length is 14 residues. This CDR3 is CASSRGRGRETQYF. Here the CDR3 DNA reads TGTGCCAGCAGCAGGGGCAGGGGGCGAGAGACCCAGTACTTC. The variable domain in full, completed from reference TRBV11-2 and TRBJ2-5, reads EAGVAQSPRYKIIEKRQSVAFWCNPISGHATLYWYQQILGQGPKLLIQFQNNGVVDDSQLPKDRFSAERLKGVDSTLKIQPAKLEDSAVYLCASSRGRGRETQYFGPGTRLLVL.

This clone appeared once. The CDR3: CASSQEGRPNTGELFF. Written as DNA, the CDR3 is TGTGCCAGCAGCCAAGAGGGGCGGCCGAACACCGGGGAGCTGTTTTTT. The V call is TRBV4-2, the J call TRBJ2-2; tentatively, D is TRBD1 (5 bases). The V and J ends lost 0 bases and 0 bases respectively, with 8 bases between them. From germline, CDR1 is LGHNA and CDR2 YNFKEQ. The CDR3 runs to 16 residues.

The chain has TRBV4-2 and TRBJ2-7, with TRBD2 identical over 11 bases. The germline gives CDR1 LGHNA, CDR2 YNFKEQ. This CDR3 comprises 15 residues. The junction had 2 bases not matched to a gene; V was cut back by 2 bases and J by 2 bases. The CDR3 loop is CASSQLLAGAYEQYF. DNA for the CDR3: TGTGCCAGCAGCCAACTACTAGCGGGAGCCTACGAGCAGTACTTC.

The chain is built from TRBV30 and TRBJ1-2; D unclear. V lost 0 bases and J 2 bases, leaving 10 bases between the germline ends. The germline V gene has CDR1 GTSNPN and CDR2 SVGIG (reference sequence). CDR3 length equals 14 residues. In DNA form, the CDR3 reads TGTGCCTGGAGTGTACTAGCAGCCAACTATGGCTACACCTTC. Translating it yields CAWSVLAANYGYTF.

This clone was counted many times. J is TRBJ2-2 and V is TRBV5-1; D perhaps matches TRBD2 (6 bases). Trimming stripped 4 bases from V and 2 bases from J, with 12 bases between. This CDR3 contains 15 residues. The germline CDR1 and CDR2 sequences are SGHRS and YFSETQ. The CDR3 DNA is TGCGCCAGCAGCCTGGGGGGTCTTAACACCGGGGAGCTGTTTTTT. As protein: CASSLGGLNTGELFF.

The chain is built from TRBV7-2 and TRBJ2-7; the match to TRBD2 covers 13 bases. Germline V CDR1 and CDR2: SGHTA, FQGNSA. The V segment lost 4 bases and the J segment 6 bases; nucleotides outside the gene matches: 0. This CDR3 comprises 13 residues. DNA for the CDR3: TGTGCCAGCAGCTGGACTAGCGGGAGCGAGCAGTACTTC. Protein product: CASSWTSGSEQYF.

The CDR3 DNA sequence: TGCGCCAGCACACGGACTAGCGGAGGCTCCTACAATGAGCAGTTCTTC. It is translated as CASTRTSGGSYNEQFF. The chain uses TRBV5-1 and TRBJ2-1; the match to TRBD2 covers 10 bases. This CDR3 contains 16 residues. V lost 6 bases, J lost 0 bases, and 6 bases stayed unmatched. Germline loops: CDR1 SGHRS, CDR2 YFSETQ.

The rearrangement links TRBV9 to TRBJ2-1, with 12 bases aligning to TRBD2. The germline V gene has CDR1 SGDLS and CDR2 YYNGEE. The J segment lost 2 bases and the V segment lost 0 bases, leaving 3 bases of the junction unmatched. This CDR3 comprises 17 residues. The CDR3 nucleotides read TGTGCCAGCAGCGTAGTGGCTAGCGGGAGGGCCTACAATGAGCAGTTCTTC. Its protein product is CASSVVASGRAYNEQFF.

This rearrangement joins TRBV28 to TRBJ2-7; 7 nucleotides match TRBD2. CDR1 and CDR2 from the germline V gene are MDHEN and SYDVKM. CDR3 length: 15 amino acids. V lost 3 bases to trimming and J lost 4 bases; unmatched junction nucleotides: 9. The CDR3 nucleotides read TGTGCCAGCAGTTTCCGGAGGGCTAGCGGATACGAGCAGTACTTC. This encodes CASSFRRASGYEQYF. Drawing the rest from reference TRBV28 and TRBJ2-7, the complete variable domain is DVKVTQSSRYLVKRTGEKVFLECVQDMDHENMFWYRQDPGLGLRLIYFSYDVKMKEKGDIPEGYSVSREKKERFSLILESASTNQTSMYLCASSFRRASGYEQYFGPGTRLTVT.

The gene calls are TRBV5-6 and TRBJ2-1, with 12 bases matching TRBD1. V lost 4 bases to trimming and J lost 6 bases; unmatched junction nucleotides: 11. The CDR3 is made up of 17 amino acids. The germline gives CDR1 SGHDT, CDR2 YYEEEE. The CDR3 protein is CASSPGTGGAFGNEQFF. The DNA of the CDR3 is TGTGCCAGCAGCCCCGGGACAGGGGGCGCCTTTGGCAATGAGCAGTTCTTC.

The chain combines TRBV19 with TRBJ2-1; 7 bases line up with TRBD2. The CDR3 is 13 residues long. V shed 5 bases, J shed 8 bases, and the junction held 6 bases outside the gene matches. CDR1 and CDR2 from the germline V gene are LNHDA and SQIVND (reference sequence). CDR3 DNA sequence: TGTGCCAGTAGTCTGGTCCGGGGGGATGAGCAGTTCTTC. It yields the protein CASSLVRGDEQFF.

The chain carries TRBV4-2 and TRBJ2-1; 10 bases are shared with TRBD2. The CDR3 is 17 residues long. Germline V CDR1 and CDR2: LGHNA, YNFKEQ. V dropped 0 bases and J dropped 7; count of bases not matched to a gene: 9. Here the CDR3 reads CASSQDSAGGLWNEQFF. The CDR3 nucleotides read TGTGCCAGCAGCCAAGATTCAGCGGGAGGGCTGTGGAATGAGCAGTTCTTC.

Comment on this clone: Other DNA variants within this sample encode the same CDR3. V is TRBV6-1 and J is TRBJ1-1; no clear D gene. The V gene's germline CDR1 is MNHNS and CDR2 SASEGT. Trimming removed 1 base at V and 1 base at J, with 7 bases between. This CDR3 has 14 amino acids. In DNA form, the CDR3 reads TGTGCCAGCAGTGAAGGATCTGGGAACACTGAAGCTTTCTTT. Protein sequence: CASSEGSGNTEAFF.

This clone was counted at least ten times. The CDR3 loop is CASSGGRGAVDTQYF. CDR3 bases: TGTGCCAGCAGTGGCGGGAGGGGGGCCGTCGATACGCAGTATTTT. The gene calls are TRBV2 and TRBJ2-3, with TRBD2 identical over 9 bases. Germline V CDR1 and CDR2: SNHLY, FYNNEI. The CDR3 sequence is 15 residues long. Trimming removed 4 bases from V and 6 bases from J; junction bases left unmatched: 8.

The chain has TRBV9 and TRBJ2-7; 9 bases agree with TRBD2. Per the germline V gene, CDR1 is SGDLS and CDR2 is YYNGEE. V dropped 4 bases and J dropped 3; count of bases not matched to a gene: 17. The CDR3 contains 18 residues. This CDR3 reads CASSPQTTSGSRGYEQYF. The CDR3 region has the DNA TGTGCCAGCAGCCCACAGACGACTAGCGGTTCTCGGGGCTACGAGCAGTACTTC.

The rearrangement links TRBV7-3 to TRBJ1-1; tentatively, D is TRBD1 (5 bases). This CDR3 comprises 13 residues. V lost 6 bases and J 4 bases, leaving 12 bases between the germline ends. The V gene's germline CDR1 is SGHTA and CDR2 FQGTGA. In DNA form, the CDR3 reads TGTGCCAGCAGTTGGGACTTCAGCACTGAAGCTTTCTTT. It specifies CASSWDFSTEAFF.

This clone was picked up one time. The CDR3 DNA sequence: TGTGCCAGCTCATCAGGCGGCAGGGGGCGTTGGTACGAGCAGTACTTC. It encodes CASSSGGRGRWYEQYF. This chain uses TRBV18 with TRBJ2-7, with 8 bases fitting TRBD1. Germline values: CDR1 KGHSH, CDR2 LQKENI. This CDR3 region has 16 residues. V shed 5 bases, J shed 4 bases, and the junction held 13 bases outside the gene matches.